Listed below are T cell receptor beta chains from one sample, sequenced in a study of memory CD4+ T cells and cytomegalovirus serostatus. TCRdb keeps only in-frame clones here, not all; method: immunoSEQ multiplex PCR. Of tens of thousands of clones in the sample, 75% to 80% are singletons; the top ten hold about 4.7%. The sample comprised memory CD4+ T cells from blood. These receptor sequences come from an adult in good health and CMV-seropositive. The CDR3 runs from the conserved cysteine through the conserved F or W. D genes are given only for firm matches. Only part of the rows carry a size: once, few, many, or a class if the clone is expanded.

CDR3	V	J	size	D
CASRGEGEAFF	TRBV2	TRBJ1-1	once	-
CASSHEVGGASGYTF	TRBV7-9	TRBJ1-2	-	-
CASSFQGASDDTEAFF	TRBV28	TRBJ1-1	-	TRBD1
CASGAPTDTQYF	TRBV2	TRBJ2-3	-	-
CASSTVFEQFF	TRBV27	TRBJ2-1	-	-
CASTVWGEQFF	TRBV11-2	TRBJ2-1	few	-
CASSPWRGYDGYTF	TRBV7-8	TRBJ1-2	-	-
CASSPWGKETQYF	TRBV7-9	TRBJ2-5	-	-
CASSLRLLAKNIQYF	TRBV28	TRBJ2-4	-	-
CASSPPGLVNIQYF	TRBV27	TRBJ2-4	medium-sized	TRBD2
CASSTPKTYGYTF	TRBV11-2	TRBJ1-2	-	-
CSVEDSGRAGIGQFF	TRBV29-1	TRBJ2-1	few	TRBD2
CASSLNGLNTEAFF	TRBV7-3	TRBJ1-1	-	-
CASSLRNTQYF	TRBV5-8	TRBJ2-3	many	-
CASSPFASTDTQYF	TRBV7-3	TRBJ2-3	-	-
CASSPLARTDTQYF	TRBV28	TRBJ2-3	-	-
CASTEGVGPLDF	TRBV6-1	TRBJ1-6	-	-
CASSEEQLQETQYF	TRBV2	TRBJ2-5	-	-
CASSLAAEFQPQHF	TRBV7-8	TRBJ1-5	-	-
CASSGRGAGGWETQYF	TRBV5-4	TRBJ2-5	-	TRBD2
CASSSGTGASTDTQYF	TRBV5-1	TRBJ2-3	-	TRBD1
CASRIAGGYEQYF	TRBV28	TRBJ2-7	-	TRBD2
CASSVSGKPTYEQYF	TRBV9	TRBJ2-7	-	TRBD2
CASSLEVREQYF	TRBV6-1	TRBJ2-7	-	-
CASKTSTSGTYEQYF	TRBV10-3	TRBJ2-7	-	TRBD2
CATSRAQISLAAPYEQYF	TRBV15	TRBJ2-7	-	TRBD2
CSPDTRREQFF	TRBV20-1	TRBJ2-1	once	-
CASSTNRGDGYTF	TRBV7-3	TRBJ1-2	-	TRBD1